The sample holds a few counts of the clone carrying this T cell receptor (beta chain). Its antigen is still unknown. This sample stems from a study of T-cell memory formation after mild COVID-19. UMIs and sample barcodes were carried by the TCR alpha and TCR beta cDNA libraries that 5'RACE produced using constant-segment primers. A single record per CDR3 protein comes from TCRdb applying MiXCR to the 5' RACE reads. Here the sample spans 250,000 to 300,000 distinct CDR3 sequences, around 15% being singletons. From germline, CDR1 is SGHVS and CDR2 FQNEAQ. Trimming took off 1 base at V and 3 bases at J, with 10 bases between the two ends. The CDR3 runs 16 residues. Study findings and constraints: The study found contracting CD4+ clones mainly in CM and EM and contracting CD8+ clones in EMRA. Clones that contracted from day 15 to 85 were balanced CD4/CD8, while later expanders leaned CD4+.

The clonotype comes from a man younger than 35 who had mild COVID-19 (a few samples of this study predate the infection). Cell type and time point are not known. The chain has TRBV7-8 and TRBJ2-6, with D tentatively TRBD2 (6 bases). Sequencing was performed on PBMCs or a T cell subset sorted from them (not recorded which). The CDR3 reads CASSLVPGVGANVLTF. As DNA, the CDR3 is TGTGCCAGCAGCTTAGTGCCGGGGGTTGGGGCCAACGTCCTGACTTTC.